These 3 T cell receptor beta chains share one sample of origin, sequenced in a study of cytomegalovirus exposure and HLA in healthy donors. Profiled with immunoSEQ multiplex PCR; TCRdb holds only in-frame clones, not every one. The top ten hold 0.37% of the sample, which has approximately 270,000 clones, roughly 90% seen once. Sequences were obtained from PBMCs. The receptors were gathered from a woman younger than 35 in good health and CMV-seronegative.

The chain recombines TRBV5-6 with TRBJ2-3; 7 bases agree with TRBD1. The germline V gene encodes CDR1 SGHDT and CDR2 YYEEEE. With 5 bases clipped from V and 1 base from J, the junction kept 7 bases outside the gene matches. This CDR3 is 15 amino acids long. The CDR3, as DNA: TGTGCCAGCAGGACGACAGGGCTAGGCACAGATACGCAGTATTTT. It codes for CASRTTGLGTDTQYF.

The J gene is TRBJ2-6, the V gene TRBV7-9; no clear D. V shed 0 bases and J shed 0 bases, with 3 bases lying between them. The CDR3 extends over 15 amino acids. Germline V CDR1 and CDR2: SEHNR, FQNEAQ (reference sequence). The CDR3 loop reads CASSLARSGANVLTF. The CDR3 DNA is TGTGCCAGCAGCTTAGCGCGCTCTGGGGCCAACGTCCTGACTTTC.

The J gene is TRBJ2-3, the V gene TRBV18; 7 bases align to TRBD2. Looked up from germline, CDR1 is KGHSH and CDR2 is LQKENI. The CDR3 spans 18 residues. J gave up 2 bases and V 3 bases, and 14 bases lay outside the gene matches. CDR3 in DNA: TGTGCCAGCTCACCTTCTCGGGCTCGGGACTACCACACAGATACGCAGTATTTT. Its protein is CASSPSRARDYHTDTQYF.